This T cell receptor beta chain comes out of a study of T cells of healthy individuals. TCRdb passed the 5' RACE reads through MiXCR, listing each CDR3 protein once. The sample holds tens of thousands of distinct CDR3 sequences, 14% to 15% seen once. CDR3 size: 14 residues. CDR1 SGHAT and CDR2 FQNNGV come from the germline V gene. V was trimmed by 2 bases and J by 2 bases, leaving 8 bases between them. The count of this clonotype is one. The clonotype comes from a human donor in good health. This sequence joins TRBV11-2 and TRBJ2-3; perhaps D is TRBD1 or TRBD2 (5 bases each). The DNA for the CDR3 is TGTGCCAGCAGCTTACGGGACGACACAGATACGCAGTATTTT. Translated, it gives CASSLRDDTDTQYF.